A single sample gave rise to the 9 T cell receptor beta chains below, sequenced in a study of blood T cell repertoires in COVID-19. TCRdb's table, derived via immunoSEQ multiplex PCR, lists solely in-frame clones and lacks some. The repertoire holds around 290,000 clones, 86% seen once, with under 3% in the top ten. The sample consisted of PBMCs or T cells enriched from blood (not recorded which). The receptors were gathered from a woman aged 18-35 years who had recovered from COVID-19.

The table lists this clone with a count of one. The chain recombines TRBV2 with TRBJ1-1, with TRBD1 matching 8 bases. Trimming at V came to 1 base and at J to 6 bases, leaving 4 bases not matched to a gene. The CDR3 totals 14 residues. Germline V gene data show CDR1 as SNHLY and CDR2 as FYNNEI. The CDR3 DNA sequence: TGTGCCAGCAGTGAAGGAGCAGGGGGCCCTGAAGCTTTCTTT. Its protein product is CASSEGAGGPEAFF.

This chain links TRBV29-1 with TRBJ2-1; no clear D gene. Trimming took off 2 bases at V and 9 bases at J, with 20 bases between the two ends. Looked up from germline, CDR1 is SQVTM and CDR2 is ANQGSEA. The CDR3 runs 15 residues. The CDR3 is CSVEQALSAWAEQFF. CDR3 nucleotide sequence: TGCAGCGTTGAACAGGCGTTGTCGGCTTGGGCTGAGCAGTTCTTC.

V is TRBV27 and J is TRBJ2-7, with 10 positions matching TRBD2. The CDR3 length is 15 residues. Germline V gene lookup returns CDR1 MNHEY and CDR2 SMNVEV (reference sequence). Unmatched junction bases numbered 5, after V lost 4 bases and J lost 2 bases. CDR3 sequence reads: CASSSLAGVPYEQYF. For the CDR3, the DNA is TGTGCCAGCAGTTCCCTAGCGGGGGTTCCCTACGAGCAGTACTTC.

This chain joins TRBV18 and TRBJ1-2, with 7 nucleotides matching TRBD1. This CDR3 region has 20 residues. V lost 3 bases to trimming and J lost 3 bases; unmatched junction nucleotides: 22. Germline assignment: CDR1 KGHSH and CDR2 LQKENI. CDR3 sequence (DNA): TGTGCCAGCTCACCGAACCCCGGGACAGCCATTACATTCGATCACTATGGCTACACCTTC. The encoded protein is CASSPNPGTAITFDHYGYTF.

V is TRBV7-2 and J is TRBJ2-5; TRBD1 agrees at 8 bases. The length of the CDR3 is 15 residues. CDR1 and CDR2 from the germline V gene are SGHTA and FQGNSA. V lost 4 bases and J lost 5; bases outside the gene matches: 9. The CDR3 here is CASSYVRGRGETQYF. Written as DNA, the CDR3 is TGTGCCAGCAGCTACGTCAGGGGGCGCGGGGAGACCCAGTACTTC. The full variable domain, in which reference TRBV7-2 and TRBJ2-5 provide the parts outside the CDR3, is GAGVSQSPSNKVTEKGKDVELRCDPISGHTALYWYRQSLGQGLEFLIYFQGNSAPDKSGLPSDRFSAERTGGSVSTLTIQRTQQEDSAVYLCASSYVRGRGETQYFGPGTRLLVL.

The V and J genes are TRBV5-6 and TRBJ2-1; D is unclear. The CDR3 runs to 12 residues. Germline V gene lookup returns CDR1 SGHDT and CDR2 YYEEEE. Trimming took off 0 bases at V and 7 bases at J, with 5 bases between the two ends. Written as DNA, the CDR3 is TGTGCCAGCAGCTTGGTCAGGAATGAGCAGTTCTTC. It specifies CASSLVRNEQFF.

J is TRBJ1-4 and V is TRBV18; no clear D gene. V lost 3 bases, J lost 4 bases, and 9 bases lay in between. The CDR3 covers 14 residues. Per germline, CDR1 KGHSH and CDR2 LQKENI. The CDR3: CASSPSGYNEKLFF. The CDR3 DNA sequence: TGTGCCAGCTCACCGTCGGGATATAATGAAAAACTGTTTTTT.

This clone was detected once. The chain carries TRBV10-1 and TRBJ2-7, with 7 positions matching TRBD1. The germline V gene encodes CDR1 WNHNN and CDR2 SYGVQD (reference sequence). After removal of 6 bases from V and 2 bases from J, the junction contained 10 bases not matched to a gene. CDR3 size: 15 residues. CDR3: CASSQDREGTYEQYF. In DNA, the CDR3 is TGCGCCAGCAGCCAAGACAGGGAAGGGACCTACGAGCAGTACTTC.

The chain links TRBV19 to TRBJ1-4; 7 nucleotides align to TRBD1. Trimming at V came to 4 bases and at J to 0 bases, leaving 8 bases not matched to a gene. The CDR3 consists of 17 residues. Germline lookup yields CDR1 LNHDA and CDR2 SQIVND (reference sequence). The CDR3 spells CASSKGQLIATNEKLFF. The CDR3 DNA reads TGTGCCAGTAGTAAGGGACAGCTTATTGCAACTAATGAAAAACTGTTTTTT.